These T cell receptor beta chains were read from a single sample in a study of blood T cell repertoires in COVID-19. The method was immunoSEQ multiplex PCR; TCRdb's version includes in-frame clones alone and lacks a portion of them. In the table there are about 300,000 clones, 70% to 90% of which are singletons. Sequencing used peripheral blood. These receptors were taken from a man between 65 and 79 years old with acute or convalescent COVID-19. The CDR3 runs from the conserved cysteine through the conserved F or W. A D gene is named only where the DNA matches it firmly. The listing skips clone size in some rows; elsewhere it reads once, few, many or a size class.

v_gene,d_gene,abundance,j_gene,CDR3nt,CDR3aa
TRBV7-3,TRBD2,-,TRBJ2-2,TGTGCCAGCAGCTCCGGGACTAGCGGGAGGGGGGAGCTGTTTTTT,CASSSGTSGRGELFF
TRBV7-2,TRBD2,-,TRBJ2-4,TGTGCCAGCAGCTTAGAAGCTAGCGGGAGAGGGAACATTCAGTACTTC,CASSLEASGRGNIQYF
TRBV6-5,-,-,TRBJ2-5,TGTGCCAGCAGTCCGTGGACAACCGGGGAGACCCAGTACTTC,CASSPWTTGETQYF
TRBV18,-,-,TRBJ1-3,TGTGCCAGCTCACCGAGTAGGAGCTCTGGAAACACCATATATTTT,CASSPSRSSGNTIYF
TRBV13,-,-,TRBJ1-1,TGTGCCAGCAGCTTTCGTTTTCGGAACACTGAAGCTTTCTTT,CASSFRFRNTEAFF
TRBV6-2/TRBV6-3,TRBD2,-,TRBJ2-3,TGTGCCAGCAGTTACCCGTCCTTAATGTCTAGCGGAAGCACAGATACGCAGTATTTT,CASSYPSLMSSGSTDTQYF
TRBV5-1,TRBD1,-,TRBJ2-3,TGCGCCAGCAGCTCCTCCGGGACAGGTACAACAGATACGCAGTATTTT,CASSSSGTGTTDTQYF
TRBV28,TRBD1,-,TRBJ2-7,TGTGCCAGCAGTTTATCCAACCCGGGACAGCCCACCTACGAGCAGTACTTC,CASSLSNPGQPTYEQYF
TRBV29-1,TRBD1,-,TRBJ2-1,TGCAGCTCTACCTTGGACAGGGGATCCTACAATGAGCAGTTCTTC,CSSTLDRGSYNEQFF
TRBV6-6,-,-,TRBJ2-7,TGTGCCAGCAGTTACTCCGGGGGATCCTACGAGCAGTACTTC,CASSYSGGSYEQYF
TRBV28,-,-,TRBJ2-7,TGTGCCAGCAGTGGGGGCGCCTTGGGTTCCTACGAGCAGTACTTC,CASSGGALGSYEQYF
TRBV19,-,-,TRBJ1-2,TGTGCCAGTCGGCGGACTAACTATGGCTACACCTTC,CASRRTNYGYTF
TRBV7-8,TRBD1,-,TRBJ1-6,TGTGCCAGCAGCTTAGAGAGGGGGACAGCTTCACCCCTCCACTTT,CASSLERGTASPLHF
TRBV11-2,-,once,TRBJ1-1,TGTGCCAGCAGCTTAGCCGGACAGATGAACACTGAAGCTTTCTTT,CASSLAGQMNTEAFF
TRBV7-8,-,-,TRBJ1-4,TGTGCCAGCAGCGCCCAGCGGGCTTCTAATGAAAAACTGTTTTTT,CASSAQRASNEKLFF
TRBV5-1,-,-,TRBJ2-3,TGCGCCAGCAGTCGGACTGTAAAAACAGATACGCAGTATTTT,CASSRTVKTDTQYF
TRBV6-6,-,-,TRBJ2-3,TGTGCCAGCAGTTACGGGGCGGAAACAGATACGCAGTATTTT,CASSYGAETDTQYF
TRBV20-1,TRBD2,-,TRBJ2-1,TGCAGTGCTAGTTGGGTAGCGGGGGGTTACAATGAGCAGTTCTTC,CSASWVAGGYNEQFF
TRBV4-1,-,-,TRBJ1-3,TGCGCCAGCAGCCGTGAGGGGGGGCCCTCTGGAAACACCATATATTTT,CASSREGGPSGNTIYF
TRBV9,-,-,TRBJ2-5,TGTGCCAGCAGCGTAGGGGCAGCAGGGGTGGGAGAGACCCAGTACTTC,CASSVGAAGVGETQYF
TRBV25-1,-,-,TRBJ2-7,TGTGCCAGCAGTGGTATTACCTACGAGCAGTACTTC,CASSGITYEQYF
TRBV12-3/TRBV12-4,-,-,TRBJ1-1,TGTGCCAGCAGTTTAGCCGGGACTTCTGAAGCTTTCTTT,CASSLAGTSEAFF
TRBV3-1/TRBV3-2,-,-,TRBJ1-5,TGTGCCAGCAGCCCTTATAGCAATCAGCCCCAGCATTTT,CASSPYSNQPQHF
TRBV27,TRBD2,-,TRBJ2-1,TGTGCCAGCAAGAGACTAGCGGGGGGGCTTGAGCAGTTCTTC,CASKRLAGGLEQFF
TRBV28,-,-,TRBJ1-2,TGTGCCAGCAGAACTGGGGGCAGCTTAGCGAGGGGCTACACCTTC,CASRTGGSLARGYTF
TRBV27,-,-,TRBJ2-2,TGTGCCAGCAGTTTATGGGGGGGGCCCCTTAATGACGCGAACACCGGGGAGCTGTTTTTT,CASSLWGGPLNDANTGELFF
TRBV28,-,few,TRBJ1-3,TGTGCCAGCAGTTTATTGGAGGGATACGGAAACACCATATATTTT,CASSLLEGYGNTIYF
TRBV10-3,-,-,TRBJ2-2,TGTGCCATCAGCGACAGCAACACCGGGGAGCTGTTTTTT,CAISDSNTGELFF
TRBV18,-,-,TRBJ2-7,TGTGCCAGCTCACCAGAAAGACAGGTCCACGAGCAGTACTTC,CASSPERQVHEQYF
TRBV7-9,-,-,TRBJ1-4,TGTGCCAGCAGCTCTACCAAGATAACTAATGAAAAACTGTTTTTT,CASSSTKITNEKLFF
TRBV11-3,TRBD2,-,TRBJ2-7,TGTGCCAGCAGCTTAGCTGGACTAGCGATCACCGAGCAGTACTTC,CASSLAGLAITEQYF
TRBV18,TRBD2,once,TRBJ2-1,TGTGCCAGCTCACCACCGGGCGGGAGAAGTTCCTACAATGAGCAGTTCTTC,CASSPPGGRSSYNEQFF
TRBV6-5,-,-,TRBJ2-7,TGTGCCAGCAGACTAAACAGGGACAACTACGAGCAGTACTTC,CASRLNRDNYEQYF
TRBV4-3,-,-,TRBJ2-3,TGCGCCAGCAGCCGGGTAGAGGGAGATACGCAGTATTTT,CASSRVEGDTQYF
TRBV3-1/TRBV3-2,TRBD2,-,TRBJ2-1,TGTGCCAGCAGCCGCCAGATAGCGGGGGAGCAGTTCTTC,CASSRQIAGEQFF
TRBV19,TRBD2,-,TRBJ2-2,TGTGCCAGTAGTATAATTAGCGGGAGAGTCGGGGAGCTGTTTTTT,CASSIISGRVGELFF
TRBV6-5,TRBD1,-,TRBJ1-1,TGTGCCAGCAGTTCCAGGGGGGAGAACACTGAAGCTTTCTTT,CASSSRGENTEAFF
TRBV11-2,-,-,TRBJ2-1,TGTGCCAGCAGCTTATACACACAACAGTTCTTC,CASSLYTQQFF
TRBV6-5,-,-,TRBJ2-5,TGTGCCTCCGGAGAGGTTCTGGAGACCCAGTACTTC,CASGEVLETQYF
TRBV4-3,-,-,TRBJ2-3,TGCGCCAGCAGCCAAGACAGGTTAACAGATACGCAGTATTTT,CASSQDRLTDTQYF